This T cell receptor (beta chain) was sequenced in a study of blood T cell repertoires in COVID-19. Study overall: Sites across the United States, Italy and Spain contributed samples from acute and convalescent COVID-19. In each case, the material was cDNA or gDNA derived from T cells, B-cell-depleted T cells, or PBMCs.

Per the original data handling: Counts of nucleated cells, estimated from reference gene primer amplification, were obtained. Using immunoSEQ multiplex PCR, the repertoire was profiled, and TCRdb retains in-frame clones only, with some absent. Clone size and V and J calls were adopted from that table, with D and trimming inferred from the DNA. Of 25,000 to 35,000 clones in the sample, 65% to 90% were seen once. From germline, CDR1 is MGHRA and CDR2 YSYEKL. V lost 1 base to trimming and J lost 5 bases; unmatched junction nucleotides: 8. This CDR3 contains 16 residues. The clonotype comes from a human donor in a cohort sampled during active COVID-19. Sequenced: peripheral blood. This chain links TRBV4-1 with TRBJ1-2, with TRBD1 identical over 9 bases. The CDR3 spells CASSQGYRGLNYGYTF. DNA of the CDR3: TGCGCCAGCAGCCAAGGCTACAGGGGGCTGAATTATGGCTACACCTTC.